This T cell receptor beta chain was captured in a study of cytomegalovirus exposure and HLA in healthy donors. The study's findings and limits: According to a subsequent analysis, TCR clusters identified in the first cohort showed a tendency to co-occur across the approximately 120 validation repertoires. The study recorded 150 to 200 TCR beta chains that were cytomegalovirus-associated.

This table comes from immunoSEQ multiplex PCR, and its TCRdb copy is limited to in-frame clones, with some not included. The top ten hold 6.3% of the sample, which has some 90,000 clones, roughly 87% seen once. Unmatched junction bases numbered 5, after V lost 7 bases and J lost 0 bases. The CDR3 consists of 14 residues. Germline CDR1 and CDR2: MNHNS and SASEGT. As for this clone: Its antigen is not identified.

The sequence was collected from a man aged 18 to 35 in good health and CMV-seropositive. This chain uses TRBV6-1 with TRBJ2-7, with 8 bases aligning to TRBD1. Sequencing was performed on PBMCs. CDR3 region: CASINTGGSYEQYF. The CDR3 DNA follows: TGTGCCAGCATAAACACAGGGGGCTCCTACGAGCAGTACTTC.